A selection of T cell receptor beta chains follows, all from one sample in a study of OX40 agonist ivuxolimab in advanced cancers. Assay used: immunoSEQ multiplex PCR; TCRdb lists only in-frame clones, some missing. The sample has approximately 73,000 clones, about 89% seen once. The sample consisted of CD4+ or CD8+ T cells sorted from blood, taken in a trial of the OX40 agonist ivuxolimab. These TCRs come from an adult with an advanced solid tumor such as melanoma, head and neck, liver or kidney cancer. Both conserved end residues are part of each CDR3. The order of the fields is clone size, V gene, J gene, D gene, CDR3 DNA, CDR3 protein. D genes are given only for firm matches. Not all rows give a size; the values are once, few, many and, for expanded clones, a class.

abundance: -; v_gene: TRBV12-5; j_gene: TRBJ2-7; d_gene: TRBD1; CDR3nt: TGTGCTAGTGGCGACAGGGAAGGCGAGCAGTACTTC; CDR3aa: CASGDREGEQYF
abundance: -; v_gene: TRBV27; j_gene: TRBJ2-1; d_gene: -; CDR3nt: TGTGCCAGCAGTCCCGGCTCAAGGGAGCAGTTCTTC; CDR3aa: CASSPGSREQFF
abundance: -; v_gene: TRBV9; j_gene: TRBJ2-1; d_gene: TRBD2; CDR3nt: TGTGCCAGCAGCGTAAGAGTGCTAGCGGGAGACAATGAGCAGTTCTTC; CDR3aa: CASSVRVLAGDNEQFF
abundance: once; v_gene: TRBV4-1; j_gene: TRBJ2-7; d_gene: TRBD1; CDR3nt: TGCGCCAGCAGCCAAGATAGGGGACAGCTTTACGAGCAGTACTTC; CDR3aa: CASSQDRGQLYEQYF
abundance: -; v_gene: TRBV21-1; j_gene: TRBJ1-1; d_gene: -; CDR3nt: TGTGCCAGCAGCAAGGTCTCCGGGAAACGGAACACTGAAGCTTTCTTT; CDR3aa: CASSKVSGKRNTEAFF
abundance: -; v_gene: TRBV7-2; j_gene: TRBJ2-7; d_gene: TRBD2; CDR3nt: TGTGCCAGCAGTTTTCCCGCGTGGCCTAGCGGGGCAAGCTACGAGCAGTACTTC; CDR3aa: CASSFPAWPSGASYEQYF
abundance: -; v_gene: TRBV30; j_gene: TRBJ2-3; d_gene: -; CDR3nt: TGTGCCTGGAGTCTTGGGACTGCGGGGGATACGCAGTATTTT; CDR3aa: CAWSLGTAGDTQYF
abundance: -; v_gene: TRBV5-4; j_gene: TRBJ2-7; d_gene: TRBD2; CDR3nt: TGTGCCAGCAGCTTGGGGGGGACTAGCGCCTACGAGCAGTACTTC; CDR3aa: CASSLGGTSAYEQYF
abundance: -; v_gene: TRBV7-8; j_gene: TRBJ2-5; d_gene: -; CDR3nt: TGTGCCAGCAGCCCCGCGCCCCTAAGGGAGACCCAGTACTTC; CDR3aa: CASSPAPLRETQYF
abundance: -; v_gene: TRBV6-6; j_gene: TRBJ2-7; d_gene: TRBD2; CDR3nt: TGTGCCATCAGTCCTAGCGGCCCCTACGAGCAGTACTTC; CDR3aa: CAISPSGPYEQYF
abundance: -; v_gene: TRBV4-1; j_gene: TRBJ2-7; d_gene: -; CDR3nt: TGCGCCAGCAGCCAAGGACGGAGCGTGGATTACGAGCAGTACTTC; CDR3aa: CASSQGRSVDYEQYF
abundance: many; v_gene: TRBV5-1; j_gene: TRBJ2-7; d_gene: TRBD1; CDR3nt: TGCGCCAGCGGGACAGGGGCGGGATACGAGCAGTACTTC; CDR3aa: CASGTGAGYEQYF
abundance: -; v_gene: TRBV6-5; j_gene: TRBJ2-3; d_gene: TRBD1; CDR3nt: TGTGCCAGCAGTTACGGGGGACAGTTCTTCACAGATACGCAGTATTTT; CDR3aa: CASSYGGQFFTDTQYF
abundance: -; v_gene: TRBV23-1; j_gene: TRBJ2-3; d_gene: TRBD1; CDR3nt: TGCGCCAGCAGTCACGGGGACAGTATCCTTCCAGCAGATACGCAGTATTTT; CDR3aa: CASSHGDSILPADTQYF
abundance: -; v_gene: TRBV19; j_gene: TRBJ1-2; d_gene: TRBD1; CDR3nt: TGTGCCAGTAGTCAAGGACAGGGTAATTCTGGCTACACCTTC; CDR3aa: CASSQGQGNSGYTF
abundance: -; v_gene: TRBV10-3; j_gene: TRBJ2-7; d_gene: -; CDR3nt: TGTGCCATCAGTGATTTAGGTTACGAGCAGTACTTC; CDR3aa: CAISDLGYEQYF
abundance: -; v_gene: TRBV6-5; j_gene: TRBJ2-7; d_gene: -; CDR3nt: TGTGCCAGCAGTACGCCGGCGGGCGAGCAGTACTTC; CDR3aa: CASSTPAGEQYF
abundance: few; v_gene: TRBV10-3; j_gene: TRBJ1-5; d_gene: -; CDR3nt: TGTGCCATCTCGGAAGACGGCCCCAATCAGCCCCAGCATTTT; CDR3aa: CAISEDGPNQPQHF
abundance: -; v_gene: TRBV6-5; j_gene: TRBJ2-5; d_gene: TRBD2; CDR3nt: TGTGCCAGCAGTTTACTAGCGGGAGTGGAGCAAGAGACCCAGTACTTC; CDR3aa: CASSLLAGVEQETQYF
abundance: -; v_gene: TRBV6-4; j_gene: TRBJ1-5; d_gene: TRBD1; CDR3nt: TGTGCCAGCAGCGACAGGGGTTGGAAACAGCCCCAGCATTTT; CDR3aa: CASSDRGWKQPQHF
abundance: -; v_gene: TRBV9; j_gene: TRBJ1-1; d_gene: -; CDR3nt: TGTGCCAGCAGCGTATCGGGGGGCACTGAAGCTTTCTTT; CDR3aa: CASSVSGGTEAFF
abundance: -; v_gene: TRBV6-5; j_gene: TRBJ1-1; d_gene: -; CDR3nt: TGTGCCAGCAGTTACGAACAGGTCGGCACTGAAGCTTTCTTT; CDR3aa: CASSYEQVGTEAFF
abundance: -; v_gene: TRBV30; j_gene: TRBJ1-5; d_gene: -; CDR3nt: TGTGCCTGGAGGGGGAGTATCAATCAGCCCCAGCATTTT; CDR3aa: CAWRGSINQPQHF
abundance: -; v_gene: TRBV12-5; j_gene: TRBJ1-2; d_gene: -; CDR3nt: TGTGCTAGTGGTTTGGGCGGGTACCACTATGGCTACACCTTC; CDR3aa: CASGLGGYHYGYTF
abundance: once; v_gene: TRBV2; j_gene: TRBJ2-7; d_gene: TRBD1; CDR3nt: TGTGCCAGCACCCCCGGGACAGGAGCCTACGAGCAGTACTTC; CDR3aa: CASTPGTGAYEQYF
abundance: -; v_gene: TRBV6-5; j_gene: TRBJ1-1; d_gene: -; CDR3nt: TGTGCCAGCAGTTACTTCGGTGGACACATGAACACTGAAGCTTTCTTT; CDR3aa: CASSYFGGHMNTEAFF
abundance: -; v_gene: TRBV19; j_gene: TRBJ2-2; d_gene: TRBD2; CDR3nt: TGTGCCAGTAGTATCTCAGCGGGAGGGGCCGGGGAGCTGTTTTTT; CDR3aa: CASSISAGGAGELFF
abundance: once; v_gene: TRBV28; j_gene: TRBJ2-1; d_gene: -; CDR3nt: TGTGCCAGCAGTTTACCCCGAGGTACGGAGCAGTTCTTC; CDR3aa: CASSLPRGTEQFF
abundance: -; v_gene: TRBV10-1; j_gene: TRBJ2-1; d_gene: TRBD2; CDR3nt: TGCGCCAGCAGTAGACTAGCGGGAGGCGGGGTCGATGAGCAGTTCTTC; CDR3aa: CASSRLAGGGVDEQFF
abundance: -; v_gene: TRBV19; j_gene: TRBJ1-5; d_gene: TRBD1; CDR3nt: TGTGCCAGTAGTATGGACCCACGGACAGGGAGGGGGGATAGCAATCAGCCCCAGCATTTT; CDR3aa: CASSMDPRTGRGDSNQPQHF
abundance: -; v_gene: TRBV28; j_gene: TRBJ1-2; d_gene: -; CDR3nt: TGTGCTACGTACGGGACTTACCTCGGAAATGGCTACACCTTC; CDR3aa: CATYGTYLGNGYTF
abundance: -; v_gene: TRBV10-1; j_gene: TRBJ1-1; d_gene: -; CDR3nt: TGCGCCAGCAGTGCGCCAGGGAACACTGAAGCTTTCTTT; CDR3aa: CASSAPGNTEAFF
abundance: -; v_gene: TRBV9; j_gene: TRBJ2-6; d_gene: -; CDR3nt: TGTGCCAGCAGCGACCCGGCCAGGTCAAGGGTACTTGCTGGGGCCAACGTCCTGACTTTC; CDR3aa: CASSDPARSRVLAGANVLTF
abundance: -; v_gene: TRBV11-2; j_gene: TRBJ2-3; d_gene: TRBD2; CDR3nt: TGTGCCAGCAGCGACCCGGGACTAGCGGTCCCGGATACGCAGTATTTT; CDR3aa: CASSDPGLAVPDTQYF
abundance: once; v_gene: TRBV7-2; j_gene: TRBJ2-5; d_gene: -; CDR3nt: TGTGCCAGCAGCCGGGCGGAGACCCAGTACTTC; CDR3aa: CASSRAETQYF
abundance: -; v_gene: TRBV4-2; j_gene: TRBJ1-5; d_gene: TRBD1; CDR3nt: TGTGCCAGCAGCCAAGGAGGGCAGGGGGGTTTTCAGCCCCAGCATTTT; CDR3aa: CASSQGGQGGFQPQHF
abundance: -; v_gene: TRBV6-1; j_gene: TRBJ2-3; d_gene: -; CDR3nt: TGTGCCAGCAGTGCCCGGGGCTTATGGGCAGATACGCAGTATTTT; CDR3aa: CASSARGLWADTQYF
abundance: -; v_gene: TRBV7-9; j_gene: TRBJ2-1; d_gene: -; CDR3nt: TGTGCCAGCAGCTTAGAGGGGGGTGAGCAGTTCTTC; CDR3aa: CASSLEGGEQFF
abundance: -; v_gene: TRBV5-1; j_gene: TRBJ2-7; d_gene: -; CDR3nt: TGCGCCAGCAGCCAGGAGGCGACCTACGAGCAGTACTTC; CDR3aa: CASSQEATYEQYF
abundance: -; v_gene: TRBV7-8; j_gene: TRBJ2-7; d_gene: -; CDR3nt: TGTGCCAGCGTCGATGGCGGGGACCCCTCCTACGAGCAGTACTTC; CDR3aa: CASVDGGDPSYEQYF
abundance: -; v_gene: TRBV6-1; j_gene: TRBJ1-2; d_gene: -; CDR3nt: TGTGCCAGCGGGTCGATGAACTATGGCTACACCTTC; CDR3aa: CASGSMNYGYTF
abundance: -; v_gene: TRBV5-4; j_gene: TRBJ2-1; d_gene: -; CDR3nt: TGTGCCAGCAGCTTACCAGGGGTATCCTACAATGAGCAGTTCTTC; CDR3aa: CASSLPGVSYNEQFF
abundance: -; v_gene: TRBV14; j_gene: TRBJ2-5; d_gene: TRBD2; CDR3nt: TGTGCCAGCAGCTCACCGTGGACTAGCGGGAGAGAGACCCAGTACTTC; CDR3aa: CASSSPWTSGRETQYF
abundance: -; v_gene: TRBV7-9; j_gene: TRBJ2-1; d_gene: -; CDR3nt: TGTGCCAGCAGTCACTATACCTGGGAATACAATGAGCAGTTCTTC; CDR3aa: CASSHYTWEYNEQFF
abundance: -; v_gene: TRBV5-1; j_gene: TRBJ2-3; d_gene: TRBD2; CDR3nt: TGCGCCAGCAGCCCGACTAGCGGGCTCCCAGATACGCAGTATTTT; CDR3aa: CASSPTSGLPDTQYF
abundance: -; v_gene: TRBV27; j_gene: TRBJ2-4; d_gene: TRBD2; CDR3nt: TGTGCCAGCAGTTTCGGCGGGAGATACTCAAACATTCAGTACTTC; CDR3aa: CASSFGGRYSNIQYF
abundance: -; v_gene: TRBV9; j_gene: TRBJ2-1; d_gene: -; CDR3nt: TGTGCCAGCAGCGTAGCACCAAGCGGCCCCGGTAGCAATGAGCAGTTCTTC; CDR3aa: CASSVAPSGPGSNEQFF
abundance: -; v_gene: TRBV2; j_gene: TRBJ2-1; d_gene: TRBD2; CDR3nt: TGTGCCAGCAGGGCCCCTACTAGCGGGCGGGGGACGGAGCAGTTCTTC; CDR3aa: CASRAPTSGRGTEQFF
abundance: -; v_gene: TRBV19; j_gene: TRBJ2-7; d_gene: TRBD2; CDR3nt: TGTGCCAGTAGTATAGGGACTAGCGGGGCCTCCTACGAGCAGTACTTC; CDR3aa: CASSIGTSGASYEQYF
abundance: once; v_gene: TRBV10-2; j_gene: TRBJ1-5; d_gene: -; CDR3nt: TGCGCCAGCAGTTCCAGGGCTAGGAATCAGCCCCAGCATTTT; CDR3aa: CASSSRARNQPQHF
abundance: -; v_gene: TRBV6-5; j_gene: TRBJ1-2; d_gene: TRBD1; CDR3nt: TGTGCCAGCAGTTCCGGACAGGGCGGCTATGGCTACACCTTC; CDR3aa: CASSSGQGGYGYTF
abundance: -; v_gene: TRBV5-4; j_gene: TRBJ1-1; d_gene: -; CDR3nt: TGTGCCAGCAGCCCGGATTTCTCCTGGACTGAAGCTTTCTTT; CDR3aa: CASSPDFSWTEAFF